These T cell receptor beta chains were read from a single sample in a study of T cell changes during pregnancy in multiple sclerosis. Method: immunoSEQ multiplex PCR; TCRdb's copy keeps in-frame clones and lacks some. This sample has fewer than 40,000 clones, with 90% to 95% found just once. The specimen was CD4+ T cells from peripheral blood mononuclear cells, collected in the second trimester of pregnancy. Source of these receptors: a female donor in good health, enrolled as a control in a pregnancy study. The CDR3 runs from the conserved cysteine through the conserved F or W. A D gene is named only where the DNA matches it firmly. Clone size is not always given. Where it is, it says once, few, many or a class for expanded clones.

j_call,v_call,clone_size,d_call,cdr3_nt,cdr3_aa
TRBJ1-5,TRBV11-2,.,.,TGTGCCAGCAGCTTATTAGGAGGGGCGAGACAGCCCCAGCATTTT,CASSLLGGARQPQHF
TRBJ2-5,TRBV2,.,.,TGTGCCAGCAGTAGGGACTTCCTGACGGGGACCCAGTACTTC,CASSRDFLTGTQYF
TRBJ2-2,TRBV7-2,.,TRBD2,TGTGCCAGCAGCTTAGATCCGGGACTAGCTATCGGGGAGCTGTTTTTT,CASSLDPGLAIGELFF
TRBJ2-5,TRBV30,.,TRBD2,TGTGCCTGGATGAGGCGGGGGGGTGAGACCCAGTACTTC,CAWMRRGGETQYF
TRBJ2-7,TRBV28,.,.,TGTGCCAGCAGTACCTACCGTGTCTACGAGCAGTACTTC,CASSTYRVYEQYF
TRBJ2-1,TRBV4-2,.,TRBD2,TGTGCCAGCAGCATCCGACTAGCGGGAGGGCCGACTGAGCAGTTCTTC,CASSIRLAGGPTEQFF
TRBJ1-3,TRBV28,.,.,TGTGCCACTAGTCAGGGTTCCTACACCATATATTTT,CATSQGSYTIYF
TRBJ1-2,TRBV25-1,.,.,TGTGCCAGCAGTGAATCTGGTGGGGGGTACTATGGCTACACCTTC,CASSESGGGYYGYTF
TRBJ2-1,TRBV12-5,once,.,TGTGCTAGTGGTTTGGTACTGGGGGCGGGTCACAATGAGCAGTTCTTC,CASGLVLGAGHNEQFF
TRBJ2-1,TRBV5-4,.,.,TGTGCCAGCAGCCCCGGAAGGCAGGGCAATGAGCAGTTCTTC,CASSPGRQGNEQFF
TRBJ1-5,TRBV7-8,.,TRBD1,TGTGCCAGCAGCTCACAGGGGGCCGATCAGCCCCAGCATTTT,CASSSQGADQPQHF
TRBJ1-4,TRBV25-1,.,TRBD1,TGTGCCAGCAGTGACTATCCCGGACAGGGCGGCACTAATGAAAAACTGTTTTTT,CASSDYPGQGGTNEKLFF
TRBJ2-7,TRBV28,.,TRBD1,TGTGCCAGCAGCCTACCGTCATTAGACAGGGGATTTACATACTTC,CASSLPSLDRGFTYF
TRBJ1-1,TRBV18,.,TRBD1,TGTGCCAGCTCACCACAGGGGGCGAACACTGAAGCTTTCTTT,CASSPQGANTEAFF
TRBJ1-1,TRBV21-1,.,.,TGTGCCAGCAGCTGGGACAATGAAGCTTTCTTT,CASSWDNEAFF
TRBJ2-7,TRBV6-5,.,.,TGTGCCGTCCTCGGACAGACCTACGAGCAGTACTTC,CAVLGQTYEQYF
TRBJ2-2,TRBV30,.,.,TGTGCCTGGGGGCAGGGTCACACCGGGGAGCTGTTTTTT,CAWGQGHTGELFF
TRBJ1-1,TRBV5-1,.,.,TGCGCCAGCAGCTTGGAGCAGGGCTCGGTCACTGAAGCTTTCTTT,CASSLEQGSVTEAFF
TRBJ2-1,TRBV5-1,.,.,TGCGCCAGCAGCTTTTTACCGGACACCTACAATGAGCAGTTCTTC,CASSFLPDTYNEQFF